This T cell receptor (beta chain) came from a study of regulatory T cells in long-lasting Graves disease. According to the study, TCR beta libraries were built with iRepertoire HTBI primers and CDR3-region Arm-PCR. One entry per CDR3 protein, called by TCRdb with MiXCR from the multiplex PCR reads. The sample includes about 530,000 distinct CDR3 sequences, about 16% of them seen just once. This clonotype was seen many times. The CDR3 covers 15 residues. V was clipped by 7 bases and J by 10 bases; unmatched bases: 15. CDR1 is SQVTM, CDR2 ANQGSEA, per germline. Regarding time point: newly diagnosed GD, antithyroid drugs for less than 3 months. The TCR library was prepared using RNA isolated from PBMCs. This sample was also put to use in a study of T cells in Graves' hyperthyroidism and ophthalmopathy. Per that study: It was uncontrolled infection, other autoimmune disease, pregnancy or lactation that excluded patients.

The sequence was collected from a woman aged 35-60 years with Graves disease. The chain couples TRBV29-1 to TRBJ2-1; 11 nucleotides match TRBD2. The material sequenced was peripheral blood mononuclear cells (PBMCs), taken at new diagnosis, from a patient treated with antithyroid drugs. The CDR3 DNA reads as TGCAGCGCCGAGGGTGGTACTAGCGGGGGAAGGGAGCAGTTCTTC. It specifies CSAEGGTSGGREQFF.